This T cell receptor (beta chain) was sequenced during a study of shared clonotypes between healthy human individuals. V lost 8 bases, J lost 6 bases, and 7 bases stayed unmatched. The CDR3 contains 13 residues. Germline CDR1 and CDR2: MDHEN and SYDVKM. This table comes from immunoSEQ multiplex PCR, and its TCRdb copy is limited to in-frame clones, with some not included. The sample lists more than 550,000 clones, 80% to 95% occurring once. Source material: memory CD8+ T cells from PBMCs. Subset defined: CD45RO+ cells pooled with CCR7-negative TemRA cells. The chain couples TRBV28 to TRBJ2-1, with 7 positions matching TRBD2. The clonotype comes from a man younger than 35 in good health. Some clones in this sample may be carry-over from other donors' samples. CDR3 in DNA: TGTGCCAGCCTCTCGAGCGGGGCCAATGAGCAGTTCTTC. Translation gives CASLSSGANEQFF.